These T cell receptor beta chains were read from a single sample in a study of glioma-infiltrating T cells. TCRdb re-analysed the multiplex PCR reads in MiXCR, keeping a single row per CDR3 protein. The sample has about 400,000 distinct CDR3 sequences; roughly two fifths are singletons. Sequencing was carried out using glioma tissue, nonneoplastic brain tissue, or PBMCs (not recorded which). The receptors shown here come from a human donor with low-grade glioma or glioblastoma, undergoing nonglioma brain surgery, or in good health (not recorded which). Each CDR3 is given with its conserved first and last residue. The D gene is left open where the match is weak. Size tells how often a clone was seen (once, few, many) or the class of an expanded clone, and some rows leave it out.

clone_size	v_call	j_call	d_call	cdr3_nt	cdr3_aa
few	TRBV20-1	TRBJ2-1	TRBD2	TGCAGTACCGCTAGCGGGACTAGCCGTTGGGAGCAGTTCTTC	CSTASGTSRWEQFF
few	TRBV7-9	TRBJ1-1	.	TGTGCCAGCAGCTCAGACTGGACTGAAGCTTTCTTT	CASSSDWTEAFF
few	TRBV7-2	TRBJ2-7	TRBD2	TGTGCCAGCAGCACTAGCTCCGGGACTACTCGGGGCGAGCAGTACTTC	CASSTSSGTTRGEQYF
many	TRBV20-1	TRBJ2-1	.	TGCAGTGCTAGGCAGGGGAACGCCTACAATGAGCAGTTCTTC	CSARQGNAYNEQFF
few	TRBV24-1	TRBJ2-3	.	TGTGCCACCGGGGGACGTAATACAGATACGCAGTATTTT	CATGGRNTDTQYF
.	TRBV2	TRBJ2-5	TRBD2	TGTGCCGGCAGTGGGACTAGCGGCCCTGGGGAGACCCAGTACTTC	CAGSGTSGPGETQYF
few	TRBV4-1	TRBJ2-5	TRBD2	TGCGCCAGCAGCCATAGACTAGCGGGAGGAGCAGAGACCCAGTACTTC	CASSHRLAGGAETQYF
.	TRBV6-6	TRBJ2-5	.	TGTGCCAGCAGTTACTGGGGGGCAGGGTGGGGGGGGACCCAGTACTTC	CASSYWGAGWGGTQYF
few	TRBV20-1	TRBJ2-7	.	TGCAGTGCTAGAAGGTTCTGGGAGCAGTACTTC	CSARRFWEQYF
many	TRBV6-5	TRBJ2-3	.	TGTGCCAGCAGTTACCCGGGACCTGGGGATACGCAGTATTTT	CASSYPGPGDTQYF
.	TRBV7-9	TRBJ2-7	.	TGTGCCAGCAGCTTAGCTCTGGGCGCGATGTACGAGCAGTACTTC	CASSLALGAMYEQYF
.	TRBV7-2	TRBJ1-3	TRBD1	TGTGCCAGCAGCTTAGAAGGACAGGGGAGAAACACCATATATTTT	CASSLEGQGRNTIYF
.	TRBV20-1	TRBJ1-5	.	TGCAGTGCTAGAGATATTGGTCAGCCCCAGCATTTT	CSARDIGQPQHF
.	TRBV2	TRBJ2-2	.	TGTGCCAGCAGTGTAGCAGGATCGGGCACCGGGGAGCTGTTTTTT	CASSVAGSGTGELFF
.	TRBV7-2	TRBJ2-7	.	TGTGCCAGCAGCCTAAACCCACAGGGCGAGCAGTACTTC	CASSLNPQGEQYF
many	TRBV27	TRBJ1-1	.	TGTGCCAGCAGTTTAAAGGCCCGCGGGGCTGAAGCTTTCTTT	CASSLKARGAEAFF
.	TRBV29-1	TRBJ2-2	.	TGCAGCGTTGGAGGGCACACCGGGGAGCTGTTTTTT	CSVGGHTGELFF
many	TRBV6-2/TRBV6-3	TRBJ2-1	.	TGTGCCAGCAGTTATGCTCCGGGCTCCTACAATGAGCAGTTCTTC	CASSYAPGSYNEQFF
.	TRBV5-4	TRBJ2-6	TRBD1	TGTGCCAGCAGAAAGGACAGGGGGCAAAGTTCCGGGGCCAACGTCCTGACTTTC	CASRKDRGQSSGANVLTF
few	TRBV14	TRBJ2-7	.	TGTGCCAGCAGCCTCTTAACCGGGACGGTGACCGACGAGCAGTACTTC	CASSLLTGTVTDEQYF
few	TRBV20-1	TRBJ2-7	.	TGCAGTGCTAGAGATCTCGGGAGTTCTGACGAGCAGTACTTC	CSARDLGSSDEQYF
few	TRBV19	TRBJ1-2	TRBD1	TGTGCCAGTAATTCCTGGACAGGCGGGCGAGGCTACACCTTC	CASNSWTGGRGYTF
many	TRBV28	TRBJ1-1	TRBD1	TGTGCCAGCTCTCCAAGGGGGAGGGGGCTCACTGAAGCTTTCTTT	CASSPRGRGLTEAFF
.	TRBV29-1	TRBJ2-7	.	TGCAGCGTTGAGTTGGGGCAGGGGATGGTGTACGAGCAGTACTTC	CSVELGQGMVYEQYF
many	TRBV28	TRBJ1-1	TRBD1	TGTGCCAGCAGTCCCACAAGGGGGCAGGTCACTGAAGCTTTCTTT	CASSPTRGQVTEAFF
many	TRBV6-2/TRBV6-3	TRBJ2-1	.	TGTGCCAGCAGCAGCTACGGCTCCTACAATGAGCAGTTCTTC	CASSSYGSYNEQFF
few	TRBV11-2	TRBJ2-1	TRBD2	TGTGCCAGCAGCTTACCCTACCGGGAGGACTACAATGAGCAGTTCTTC	CASSLPYREDYNEQFF
few	TRBV20-1	TRBJ2-3	.	TGCAGTCAACTCCGGCAACCCGCGTCAGATACGCAGTATTTT	CSQLRQPASDTQYF
.	TRBV11-3	TRBJ2-1	.	TGTGCCAGCAGCTACCTGGGGCAGGCAAACAATGAGCAGTTCTTC	CASSYLGQANNEQFF
.	TRBV7-9	TRBJ1-2	.	TGTGCCGGCAGCTTAGAATGGCAGTCGGTCTTCTTC	CAGSLEWQSVFF
.	TRBV20-1	TRBJ1-2	TRBD1	TGCAGTGCCGAGCACAGAGAGGGGGCTTATGGCTACACCTTC	CSAEHREGAYGYTF